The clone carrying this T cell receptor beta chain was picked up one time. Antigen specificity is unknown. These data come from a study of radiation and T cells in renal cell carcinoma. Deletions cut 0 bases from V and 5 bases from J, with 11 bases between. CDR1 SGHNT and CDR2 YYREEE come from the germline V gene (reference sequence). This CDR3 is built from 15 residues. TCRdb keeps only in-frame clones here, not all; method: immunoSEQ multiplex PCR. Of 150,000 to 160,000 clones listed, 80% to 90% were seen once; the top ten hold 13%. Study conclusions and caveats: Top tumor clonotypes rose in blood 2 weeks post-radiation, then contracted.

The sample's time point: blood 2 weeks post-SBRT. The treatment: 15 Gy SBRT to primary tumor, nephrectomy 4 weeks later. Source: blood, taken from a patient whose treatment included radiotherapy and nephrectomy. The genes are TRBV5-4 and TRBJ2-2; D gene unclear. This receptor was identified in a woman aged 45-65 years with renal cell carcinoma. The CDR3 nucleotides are TGTGCCAGCAGCTTGGGTAGTATGAGGACCGGGGAGCTGTTTTTT. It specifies CASSLGSMRTGELFF.